This is a list of T cell receptor beta chains from one sample in a study of CD4+ T cells in melanoma. Here immunoSEQ multiplex PCR was the method, and the copy in TCRdb shows in-frame clones only, minus some. The sample carries 110,000 to 150,000 clones, about 90% recorded once. Receptors originate from a human donor with melanoma. The CDR3 runs from the conserved cysteine through the conserved F or W. D genes are given only for firm matches.

d_gene,j_gene,v_gene,CDR3aa
TRBD1,TRBJ1-4,TRBV7-2,CASSKRGPAATNEKLFF
TRBD2,TRBJ2-7,TRBV29-1,CSVVGGLSSYEQYF
NA,TRBJ1-2,TRBV19,CASIPRVGFGYTF
NA,TRBJ1-2,TRBV27,CASSLQVNYGYTF
NA,TRBJ2-3,TRBV29-1,CSVEGNGGLSTDTQYF
TRBD1,TRBJ2-7,TRBV5-1,CASTGTAPVEQYF
NA,TRBJ1-6,TRBV27,CASSPRGNSPLHF
NA,TRBJ1-1,TRBV18,CASSPDARNTEAFF
NA,TRBJ2-2,TRBV5-1,CASSFGLARTGELFF
NA,TRBJ1-1,TRBV18,CASSRYGGSNTEAFF
NA,TRBJ1-1,TRBV6-5,CASSSLLGIEAFF
TRBD2,TRBJ2-1,TRBV4-1,CASSQGGRGGYEQFF
NA,TRBJ1-4,TRBV4-1,CASSLPPLGEKLFF
TRBD2,TRBJ2-3,TRBV6-5,CASTRGTSGEDTQYF
NA,TRBJ1-6,TRBV4-1,CASSREGTLNSPLHF
NA,TRBJ2-3,TRBV5-1,CASTEGGGSTDTQYF
NA,TRBJ2-7,TRBV7-3,CASSLTSGAPYEQYF
NA,TRBJ2-3,TRBV7-2,CASSLRRAPQVASQYF
TRBD2,TRBJ2-1,TRBV5-1,CASSLGPAATSAFNEQFF
TRBD1,TRBJ2-5,TRBV7-6,CASSFDDRGTQYF
TRBD1,TRBJ2-2,TRBV7-2,CASRDRASGELFF
NA,TRBJ1-6,TRBV4-2,CASSQAPPGGTSSYNSPLHF
NA,TRBJ1-4,TRBV27,CASSPTKYNEKLFF
NA,TRBJ1-4,TRBV2,CASSARRSWEKLFF
TRBD1,TRBJ1-2,TRBV5-1,CASAEGQGLLVGYTF
NA,TRBJ2-2,TRBV5-5,CASSLVEGLNTGELFF
NA,TRBJ1-6,TRBV5-1,CASSPTTGSDSPLHF
NA,TRBJ1-5,TRBV5-8,CASSFTGQPQHF
NA,TRBJ2-3,TRBV7-3,CASSSTTGTDTQYF
NA,TRBJ2-1,TRBV19,CASSSIGSSSYNEQFF
NA,TRBJ1-1,TRBV18,CASSPMNTEAFF
NA,TRBJ2-1,TRBV7-9,CASSLSGGEQFF
TRBD2,TRBJ2-2,TRBV5-1,CASSPSGLGTGELFF
TRBD1,TRBJ1-1,TRBV30,CAWSVSLVRGGTEAFF
NA,TRBJ1-2,TRBV7-2,CASSLVPGFGYTF
TRBD2,TRBJ2-7,TRBV2,CASSEGGGGGYEQYF